The 28 T cell receptor beta chains in this list originate from one sample, sequenced in a study of blood T cell repertoires in COVID-19. TCRdb's table, derived via immunoSEQ multiplex PCR, lists solely in-frame clones and lacks some. The repertoire includes 250,000 to 400,000 clones, less than 85% of them detected once, and 1.5% to 2% sits in the top ten. The sample was PBMCs or T cells enriched from blood (not recorded which). These receptor sequences come from a woman aged 30 to 39 who had been exposed to COVID-19.

The V and J genes are TRBV30 and TRBJ1-2; TRBD1 might be the D (6 bases). V dropped 7 bases and J dropped 2 bases, with 14 bases sitting between them. The CDR3 length is 13 residues. Germline values: CDR1 GTSNPN, CDR2 SVGIG (reference sequence). The CDR3 DNA reads TGTGCCTACCAGGGGCAATCGAACTATGGCTACACCTTC. It specifies CAYQGQSNYGYTF.

V is TRBV30 and J is TRBJ1-6, with a possible D match to TRBD1 (6 bases). Germline-derived CDR1 and CDR2 are GTSNPN and SVGIG (reference sequence). V lost 4 bases, J lost 9 bases, and 13 bases lay in between. The CDR3 loop spans 13 amino acids. The CDR3 region is CAWKRVGGSPLHF. CDR3 DNA sequence: TGTGCCTGGAAGAGGGTAGGGGGTTCACCCCTCCACTTT.

This clone was picked up a small number of times. The chain combines TRBV6-1 with TRBJ2-7; 8 bases agree with TRBD1. This CDR3 has 14 amino acids. J lost 6 bases, V lost 2 bases, and 6 bases had no gene match. CDR1 and CDR2 from the germline V gene are MNHNS and SASEGT. The CDR3 protein is CASSERAGGLEQYF. In nucleotides, the CDR3 is TGTGCCAGCAGTGAAAGGGCAGGGGGCCTCGAGCAGTACTTC.

The rearrangement links TRBV30 to TRBJ2-2; D is unclear. Germline assignment: CDR1 GTSNPN and CDR2 SVGIG (reference sequence). The length of the CDR3 is 13 residues. The V end was cut by 3 bases, the J end by 2 bases, with 7 bases between. CDR3 in amino acids: CAWSPHNTGELFF. The CDR3 coding sequence is TGTGCCTGGAGCCCACACAACACCGGGGAGCTGTTTTTT.

The chain combines TRBV11-3 with TRBJ2-2; unclear D gene. The CDR3 sequence is 14 residues long. Germline V CDR1 and CDR2: SGHNT, YENEEA. V dropped 2 bases and J dropped 1 base, with 5 bases sitting between them. CDR3 sequence reads: CASSLNRNTGELFF. For the CDR3, the DNA is TGTGCCAGCAGCTTAAACAGGAACACCGGGGAGCTGTTTTTT.

This clone has just a few counts. This sequence joins TRBV7-3 and TRBJ2-2; D perhaps matches TRBD2 (6 bases). The germline V gene encodes CDR1 SGHTA and CDR2 FQGTGA. V was trimmed by 5 bases and J by 5 bases, leaving 18 bases between them. The CDR3 is 16 amino acids. The CDR3 bases are TGTGCCAGCAGCCCCCCTCCGCAGGGAGGAACCGGGGAGCTGTTTTTT. The encoded protein is CASSPPPQGGTGELFF.

The chain employs TRBV30 and TRBJ2-3; 13 nucleotides match TRBD2. The germline V gene encodes CDR1 GTSNPN and CDR2 SVGIG (reference sequence). Trimming at V came to 2 bases and at J to 2 bases, leaving 7 bases not matched to a gene. This CDR3 contains 17 residues. The CDR3 here is CAWSNLGLAGITDTQYF. CDR3 bases: TGTGCCTGGAGTAACCTGGGACTAGCGGGGATCACAGATACGCAGTATTTT.

The CDR3 is CASRIDNTVYGANVLTF. CDR3 nucleotides: TGTGCAAGTCGCATCGACAATACTGTTTATGGGGCCAACGTCCTGACTTTC. The chain links TRBV12-2 to TRBJ2-6; the D segment call TRBD1 is taken from the table without a DNA check. TRBV12-2 counts as a pseudogene. CDR3 length: 17 amino acids.

The table lists this clone with a count of one. CDR3 amino acids: CASSPGLRNSPLHF. The DNA for the CDR3 is TGTGCCAGTAGCCCGGGACTTCGAAATTCACCCCTCCACTTT. The rearrangement uses TRBV19 and TRBJ1-6, with D possibly being TRBD1 (5 bases). The V gene's germline CDR1 is LNHDA and CDR2 SQIVND (reference sequence). The CDR3 spans 14 residues. V lost 6 bases to trimming and J lost 7 bases, with 13 bases between them.

This chain links TRBV4-1 with TRBJ1-2; TRBD1 matches at 9 bases. V gave up 1 base and J gave up 5 bases; unmatched junction bases: 8. CDR3 size: 16 residues. CDR1 is MGHRA and CDR2 is YSYEKL in the germline V gene. CDR3 in DNA: TGCGCCAGCAGCCAAGGGACAGGGGAGACAGATTATGGCTACACCTTC. Translation: CASSQGTGETDYGYTF.

Comment on this clone: Other DNA sequences in the sample encode the same CDR3. The genes are TRBV5-1 and TRBJ2-2; tentative D call: TRBD1 (5 bases). Germline CDR1 reads SGHRS; CDR2 reads YFSETQ. Trimming took off 5 bases at V and 1 base at J, with 9 bases between the two ends. The CDR3 extends over 14 amino acids. Here the CDR3 DNA reads TGCGCCAGCAGTTTGCAGGGGAACACCGGGGAGCTGTTTTTT. It translates to CASSLQGNTGELFF.

The chain is built from TRBV5-1 and TRBJ1-6, with 8 bases matching TRBD1. From germline, CDR1 is SGHRS and CDR2 YFSETQ. This CDR3 is 15 amino acids long. The V gene end was trimmed by 4 bases and the J gene end by 3 bases; junction bases not matched to a gene: 3. The CDR3 reads CASSEGQGYNSPLHF. In nucleotides, the CDR3 is TGCGCCAGCAGCGAAGGACAGGGCTATAATTCACCCCTCCACTTT.

In its sample, this clone was seen once. The chain employs TRBV7-2 and TRBJ1-5, with D uncertain. Per germline, CDR1 SGHTA and CDR2 FQGNSA. CDR3 length equals 13 residues. V shed 3 bases and J shed 5 bases, with 8 bases lying between them. DNA for the CDR3: TGTGCCAGCAGCTTCGGGGAGGATCAGCCCCAGCATTTT. Amino acids: CASSFGEDQPQHF.

The chain couples TRBV3-1 (or the pseudogene TRBV3-2) to TRBJ2-1, with TRBD2 matching 8 bases. V was pared by 1 base and J by 6 bases, with 5 bases of the junction left unmatched. The CDR3 length is 15 residues. Per the germline V gene, CDR1 is LGHDT and CDR2 is YNNKEL (reference sequence). CDR3 nucleotides: TGTGCCAGCAGCCAAGGAACGGGAGGGTTCAATGAGCAGTTCTTC. The encoded protein is CASSQGTGGFNEQFF.

The V and J genes are TRBV6-5 and TRBJ2-5; 8 bases match TRBD1. The CDR3 contains 15 residues. V lost 6 bases and J lost 5; bases outside the gene matches: 11. Germline-derived CDR1 and CDR2 are MNHEY and SVGAGI. CDR3 amino acids: CASSRQGAIGETQYF. The CDR3 coding sequence is TGTGCCAGCAGCCGCCAGGGGGCTATTGGGGAGACCCAGTACTTC.

The chain has TRBV7-8 and TRBJ1-2; D is undetermined. CDR3 size: 13 residues. Trimming took off 4 bases at V and 0 bases at J, with 6 bases between the two ends. CDR1 is SGHVS and CDR2 is FQNEAQ in the germline V gene. DNA of the CDR3: TGTGCCAGCAGCTCCCTTTCTAACTATGGCTACACCTTC. Translated, it gives CASSSLSNYGYTF.

The V call is TRBV29-1, the J call TRBJ1-4, with 10 bases matching TRBD1. The V and J ends lost 6 bases and 3 bases, in that order; junction bases with no gene match: 7. In germline, CDR1 is SQVTM, CDR2 ANQGSEA. This CDR3 has 15 amino acids. DNA of the CDR3: TGCAGCGTGGACCAGGACAGGGGGTCTAATGAAAAACTGTTTTTT. Its protein is CSVDQDRGSNEKLFF.

The chain is built from TRBV18 and TRBJ1-1; D is possibly TRBD1 (5 bases). Per the germline V gene, CDR1 is KGHSH and CDR2 is LQKENI. Between the trimmed V and J ends, which lost 3 bases and 4 bases, there was a span of 15 bases. The CDR3 has 15 residues. The CDR3 DNA sequence: TGTGCCAGCTCACCGGGGGGGTGGGGAGGCACTGAAGCTTTCTTT. Translation gives CASSPGGWGGTEAFF.

V is TRBV6-2 or TRBV6-3 and J is TRBJ2-3; 7 nucleotides line up with TRBD2. Germline V gene data show CDR1 as MNHEY and CDR2 as SVGEGT. Trimming cost V 0 bases and J 1 base; bases outside gene matches: 7. The CDR3 contains 17 residues. In DNA form, the CDR3 reads TGTGCCAGCAGTTACTCCCCCTCTGCGGGGGGCACAGATACGCAGTATTTT. As protein: CASSYSPSAGGTDTQYF.

The chain has TRBV2 and TRBJ2-3; 9 nucleotides match TRBD1. The CDR3 totals 15 residues. V was clipped by 6 bases and J by 4 bases; unmatched bases: 8. Per the germline V gene, CDR1 is SNHLY and CDR2 is FYNNEI. The CDR3 spells CASREDRGEADTQYF. The DNA for the CDR3 is TGTGCCAGCAGGGAGGACAGGGGAGAAGCAGATACGCAGTATTTT.

The chain uses TRBV5-1 and TRBJ1-1; 9 positions agree with TRBD1. This CDR3 spans 15 amino acids. The V gene end was trimmed by 0 bases and the J gene end by 2 bases; junction bases not matched to a gene: 2. Germline V CDR1 and CDR2: SGHRS, YFSETQ. The CDR3 bases are TGCGCCAGCAGCTTGGGGGGACAGGGCAACACTGAAGCTTTCTTT. As protein: CASSLGGQGNTEAFF.

CDR3 in DNA: TGTGCCAGCAGCTTAGCTCACAGCGAAAAACTGTTTTTT. This sequence encodes CASSLAHSEKLFF. The chain combines TRBV7-2 with TRBJ1-4; D ambiguous. This CDR3 comprises 13 residues. CDR1 is SGHTA and CDR2 is FQGNSA in the germline V gene. Trimming took 0 bases from V and 8 from J, leaving 7 bases between them.

The count of this clone is one. This chain connects TRBV6-5 to TRBJ2-1; possible D gene TRBD2, 6 bases. The V gene's germline CDR1 is MNHEY and CDR2 SVGAGI. With 2 bases removed from V and 3 bases from J, the gap between germline ends came to 8 bases. This CDR3 has 14 residues. For the CDR3, the DNA is TGTGCCAGCAGTTACGTTAGCGGCTACAATGAGCAGTTCTTC. As protein: CASSYVSGYNEQFF.

The rearrangement links TRBV5-5 to TRBJ2-3, with 13 nucleotides matching TRBD2. V gave up 1 base and J gave up 0 bases; unmatched junction bases: 11. In germline, CDR1 is SGHKS, CDR2 YYEKEE (reference sequence). CDR3 length: 20 residues. Written as DNA, the CDR3 is TGTGCCAGCAGCTTGCAGGGACTAGCGGGATTAGTTTCTAGCACAGATACGCAGTATTTT. It codes for CASSLQGLAGLVSSTDTQYF.

The J gene is TRBJ2-7, the V gene TRBV11-2; 11 bases are shared with TRBD1. V trimming: 1 base; J trimming: 2 bases; junction bases outside the gene matches: 1. This CDR3 has 15 residues. CDR1 is SGHAT, CDR2 FQNNGV, per germline. CDR3 coding DNA: TGTGCCAGCAGCTTAGGGACAGGGGGCACCTACGAGCAGTACTTC. Translated: CASSLGTGGTYEQYF. Combining the CDR3 with reference TRBV11-2 and TRBJ2-7 gives the whole variable domain EAGVAQSPRYKIIEKRQSVAFWCNPISGHATLYWYQQILGQGPKLLIQFQNNGVVDDSQLPKDRFSAERLKGVDSTLKIQPAKLEDSAVYLCASSLGTGGTYEQYFGPGTRLTVT.

The genes are TRBV27 and TRBJ2-2; D might be TRBD2 (6 bases). Germline-derived CDR1 and CDR2 are MNHEY and SMNVEV (reference sequence). This CDR3 spans 16 amino acids. The V end was cut by 2 bases, the J end by 0 bases, with 10 bases between. This CDR3 reads CASSLGGGPNTGELFF. Here the CDR3 DNA reads TGTGCCAGCAGTTTAGGGGGAGGCCCGAACACCGGGGAGCTGTTTTTT.

This chain uses TRBV18 with TRBJ1-1; D gene ambiguous. The CDR3 is 15 residues long. Trimming removed 1 base from V and 0 bases from J, with 9 bases in between. The germline gives CDR1 KGHSH, CDR2 LQKENI. CDR3 residues: CASSPLEVVNTEAFF. The DNA of the CDR3 is TGTGCCAGCTCACCACTGGAGGTAGTGAACACTGAAGCTTTCTTT.

This clone has a handful of counts. The chain carries TRBV6-2 or TRBV6-3 and TRBJ1-1; D unclear. V shed 5 bases and J shed 3 bases, with 16 bases lying between them. This CDR3 has 15 amino acids. Germline V gives CDR1 MNHEY, CDR2 SVGEGT. This CDR3 is CASSTRLGGDTEAFF. The DNA of the CDR3 is TGTGCCAGCAGTACTCGACTCGGAGGTGACACTGAAGCTTTCTTT.